A single sample is the source of the 17 T cell receptor beta chains below, sequenced in a study of T cell responses to AZD1222 COVID-19 vaccine. Data came from immunoSEQ multiplex PCR; TCRdb stores just in-frame clones and leaves some out. Seen here are fewer than 200,000 clones, about 92% observed once, and the top ten hold more than 9%. Here the sequenced sample was peripheral blood, taken on day 0 of AZD1222 vaccination. All receptors derive from an adult in good health.

This sequence joins TRBV28 and TRBJ1-2; D gene ambiguous. The V end lost 3 bases, the J end lost 1 base, and 9 bases lay between the germline ends. Germline assignment: CDR1 MDHEN and CDR2 SYDVKM. The CDR3 extends over 14 amino acids. The CDR3 here is CASSLPTFNYGYTF. CDR3 in DNA: TGTGCCAGCAGTTTGCCCACGTTTAACTATGGCTACACCTTC.

This clone was seen just once. The rearrangement joins TRBV11-1 to TRBJ1-1, with D possibly matching TRBD1 (5 bases). Germline values: CDR1 SGHAT, CDR2 FQDESV (reference sequence). V was trimmed by 5 bases and J by 3 bases, leaving 16 bases between them. There are 15 residues in the CDR3. The CDR3 nucleotides read TGTGCCAGCAGCCCCGGGGTCGCCAGGGACACTGAAGCTTTCTTT. Translating it yields CASSPGVARDTEAFF.

V and J are TRBV12-3 or TRBV12-4 and TRBJ1-2; 9 bases are shared with TRBD1. There are 13 residues in the CDR3. V lost 6 bases, J lost 8 bases, and 7 bases stayed unmatched. CDR3 coding DNA: TGTGCCAGCAGCCGGACAGGGGAGCGGGGCTACACCTTC. It codes for CASSRTGERGYTF.

The chain combines TRBV15 with TRBJ1-5, with unresolved D. The CDR3 totals 15 residues. Trimming took off 0 bases at V and 0 bases at J, with 6 bases between the two ends. Germline assignment: CDR1 LNHNV and CDR2 YYDKDF (reference sequence). As DNA, the CDR3 is TGTGCCACCAGCAGAGATTTGGGTAGCAATCAGCCCCAGCATTTT. This gives the protein CATSRDLGSNQPQHF.

CDR3 in DNA: TGTGCCAGCAGCCAAGAGACCCCAGGGTTTGCTGAAGCTTTCTTT. It codes for CASSQETPGFAEAFF. The chain has TRBV4-2 and TRBJ1-1; the D gene is possibly TRBD1 (5 bases). The length of the CDR3 is 15 residues. Germline values: CDR1 LGHNA, CDR2 YNFKEQ. V gave up 0 bases and J gave up 6 bases, with 14 bases separating them.

The chain has TRBV28 and TRBJ1-1; D is unclear. CDR1 MDHEN and CDR2 SYDVKM come from the germline V gene. V dropped 2 bases and J dropped 1 base, with 8 bases sitting between them. The CDR3 covers 14 residues. The CDR3 loop is CASSLMSGNTEAFF. DNA for the CDR3: TGTGCCAGCAGTTTAATGTCGGGGAACACTGAAGCTTTCTTT.

The V and J genes are TRBV4-2 and TRBJ2-2; 7 bases align to TRBD2. Germline CDR1 and CDR2: LGHNA and YNFKEQ. The CDR3 length is 15 residues. The V and J ends lost 1 base and 3 bases, in that order; junction bases with no gene match: 2. DNA for the CDR3: TGTGCCAGCAGCCAAGCCGCGGGAGACACCGGGGAGCTGTTTTTT. Translating gives CASSQAAGDTGELFF.

V gene TRBV18 combines with J gene TRBJ2-5, with TRBD2 as a possible D gene (6 bases). The CDR3 has 13 residues. Germline V gene data show CDR1 as KGHSH and CDR2 as LQKENI. V was pared by 6 bases and J by 0 bases, with 8 bases between. CDR3 sequence reads: CASSSGDQETQYF. The CDR3 DNA follows: TGTGCCAGCTCGTCGGGGGACCAAGAGACCCAGTACTTC.

The chain employs TRBV4-3 and TRBJ1-1; the D is unclear. V shed 0 bases and J shed 5 bases, with 16 bases lying between them. Germline V CDR1 and CDR2: LGHNA, YSLEER. The CDR3 is 16 amino acids. CDR3 amino acids: CASSQEKQAGSTEAFF. The CDR3 DNA sequence: TGCGCCAGCAGCCAAGAGAAGCAGGCCGGGAGTACTGAAGCTTTCTTT.

The rearrangement links TRBV7-9 to TRBJ1-2; tentatively, D is TRBD1 (5 bases). V lost 0 bases to trimming and J lost 7 bases, with 6 bases between them. Per the germline V gene, CDR1 is SEHNR and CDR2 is FQNEAQ (reference sequence). This CDR3 contains 12 residues. The CDR3 is CASSLAQGGYTF. For the CDR3, the DNA is TGTGCCAGCAGCTTAGCGCAGGGTGGCTACACCTTC. The full variable domain, its missing parts supplied by reference TRBV7-9 and TRBJ1-2, is DTGVSQNPRHKITKRGQNVTFRCDPISEHNRLYWYRQTLGQGPEFLTYFQNEAQLEKSRLLSDRFSAERPKGSFSTLEIQRTEQGDSAMYLCASSLAQGGYTFGSGTRLTVV.

The chain couples TRBV7-9 to TRBJ2-5, with a weak D call TRBD2 (5 bases). The germline gives CDR1 SEHNR, CDR2 FQNEAQ (reference sequence). CDR3 size: 15 residues. V was clipped by 5 bases and J by 2 bases, with 15 bases between them. CDR3 bases: TGTGCCAGCAGCCCCCCGGACTGGGGTCAAGAGACCCAGTACTTC. Residues: CASSPPDWGQETQYF.

The chain carries TRBV4-2 and TRBJ2-2, with 13 bases identical to TRBD2. V trimming: 4 bases; J trimming: 0 bases; junction bases outside the gene matches: 2. Germline V lookup: CDR1 LGHNA, CDR2 YNFKEQ. The CDR3 is made up of 17 amino acids. The CDR3 loop is CASSPGTSGANTGELFF. CDR3 DNA sequence: TGTGCCAGCAGCCCGGGGACTAGCGGGGCGAACACCGGGGAGCTGTTTTTT.

V usage is TRBV3-1 (or the pseudogene TRBV3-2) and J usage is TRBJ1-1; D is perhaps TRBD1 (6 bases). V shed 4 bases and J shed 7 bases, with 16 bases lying between them. CDR3 length: 14 residues. In germline, CDR1 is LGHDT, CDR2 YNNKEL (reference sequence). The CDR3 loop reads CASSPETDRLEAFF. DNA of the CDR3: TGTGCCAGCAGCCCAGAAACGGACAGACTTGAAGCTTTCTTT.

This chain uses TRBV27 with TRBJ1-3; possible D gene TRBD1, 5 bases. This CDR3 has 14 amino acids. Trimming left V 6 bases short and J 4 bases short, with 13 bases between. Germline values: CDR1 MNHEY, CDR2 SMNVEV (reference sequence). The CDR3: CASRLQGAGNTIYF. The CDR3 DNA follows: TGTGCCAGCAGACTTCAGGGTGCGGGAAACACCATATATTTT.

CDR3 region: CASSLRTGGAALREKLFF. The DNA for the CDR3 is TGTGCCAGCAGTCTTAGGACAGGGGGCGCCGCTCTAAGAGAAAAACTGTTTTTT. V is TRBV27 and J is TRBJ1-4; TRBD1 aligns across 11 bases. The CDR3 runs to 18 residues. Trimming cost V 5 bases and J 8 bases; bases outside gene matches: 16. CDR1 and CDR2 (germline): MNHEY, SMNVEV (reference sequence).

The chain combines TRBV24-1 with TRBJ2-4; 13 nucleotides align to TRBD2. CDR3 length equals 23 residues. Germline V gene data show CDR1 as KGHDR and CDR2 as SFDVKD. V dropped 1 base and J dropped 0; count of bases not matched to a gene: 17. CDR3 sequence: CATSDLTLPGTSGEQIAKNIQYF. The CDR3 DNA is TGTGCCACCAGTGATTTAACGCTACCCGGGACTAGCGGGGAACAAATAGCCAAAAACATTCAGTACTTC.

The chain joins TRBV11-2 to TRBJ1-2, with D unclear. This CDR3 spans 15 amino acids. CDR1 is SGHAT and CDR2 is FQNNGV in the germline V gene. The germline V and J ends were trimmed by 0 bases and 0 bases, with 8 bases remaining between them. CDR3 protein: CASSLEPVPNYGYTF. The CDR3, as DNA: TGTGCCAGCAGCTTAGAGCCAGTACCTAACTATGGCTACACCTTC.